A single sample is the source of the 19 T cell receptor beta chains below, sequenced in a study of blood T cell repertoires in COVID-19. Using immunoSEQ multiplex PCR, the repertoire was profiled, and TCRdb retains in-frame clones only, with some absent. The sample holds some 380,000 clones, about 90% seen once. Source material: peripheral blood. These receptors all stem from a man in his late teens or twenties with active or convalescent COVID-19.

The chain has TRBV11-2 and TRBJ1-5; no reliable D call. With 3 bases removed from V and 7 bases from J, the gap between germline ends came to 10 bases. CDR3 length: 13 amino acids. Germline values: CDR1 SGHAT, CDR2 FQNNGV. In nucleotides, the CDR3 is TGTGCCAGCAGCTTTGGAGTTATACAGCCCCAGCATTTT. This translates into CASSFGVIQPQHF.

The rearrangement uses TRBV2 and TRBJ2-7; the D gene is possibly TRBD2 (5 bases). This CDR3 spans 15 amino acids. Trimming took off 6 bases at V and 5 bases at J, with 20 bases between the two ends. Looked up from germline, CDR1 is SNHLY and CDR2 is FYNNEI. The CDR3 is CASSPRWEPGNEQYF. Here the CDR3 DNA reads TGTGCCAGCAGCCCCCGGTGGGAGCCGGGAAACGAGCAGTACTTC.

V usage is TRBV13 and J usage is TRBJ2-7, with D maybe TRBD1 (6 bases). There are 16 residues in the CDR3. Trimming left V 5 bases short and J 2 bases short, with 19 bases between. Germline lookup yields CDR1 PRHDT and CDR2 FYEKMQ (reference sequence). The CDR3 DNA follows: TGTGCCAGCAGCCCATCGACGTCAACAGGGCCCTACGAGCAGTACTTC. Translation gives CASSPSTSTGPYEQYF.

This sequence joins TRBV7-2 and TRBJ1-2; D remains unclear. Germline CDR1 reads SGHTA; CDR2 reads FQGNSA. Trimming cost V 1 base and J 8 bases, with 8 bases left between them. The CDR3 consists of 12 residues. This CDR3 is CASSLDLQGYTF. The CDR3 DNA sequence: TGTGCCAGCAGCTTAGATTTACAGGGCTACACCTTC. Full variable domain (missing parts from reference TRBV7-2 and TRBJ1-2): GAGVSQSPSNKVTEKGKDVELRCDPISGHTALYWYRQSLGQGLEFLIYFQGNSAPDKSGLPSDRFSAERTGGSVSTLTIQRTQQEDSAVYLCASSLDLQGYTFGSGTRLTVV.

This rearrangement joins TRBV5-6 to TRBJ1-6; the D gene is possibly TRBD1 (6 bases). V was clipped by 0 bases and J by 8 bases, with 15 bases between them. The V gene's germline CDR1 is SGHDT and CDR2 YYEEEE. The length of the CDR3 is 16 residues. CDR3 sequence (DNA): TGTGCCAGCAGCTTGGCCACAGGGAATATCGATTCACCCCTCCACTTT. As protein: CASSLATGNIDSPLHF.

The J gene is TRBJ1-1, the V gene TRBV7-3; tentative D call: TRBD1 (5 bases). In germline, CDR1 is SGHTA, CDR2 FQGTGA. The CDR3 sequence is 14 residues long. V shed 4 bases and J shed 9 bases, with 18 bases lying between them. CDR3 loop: CASSSGGRRVQAFF. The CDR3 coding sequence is TGTGCCAGCAGCTCCGGGGGACGGCGGGTTCAAGCTTTCTTT.

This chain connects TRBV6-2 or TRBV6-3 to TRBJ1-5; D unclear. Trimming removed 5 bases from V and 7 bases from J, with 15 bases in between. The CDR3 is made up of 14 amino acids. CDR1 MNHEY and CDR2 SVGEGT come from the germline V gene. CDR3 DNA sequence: TGTGCCAGCAGTCGCGGGGAGGGTAAACAGCCCCAGCATTTT. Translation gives CASSRGEGKQPQHF.

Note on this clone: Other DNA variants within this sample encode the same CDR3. CDR3 residues: CASSLGPYNEQFF. The CDR3, as DNA: TGCGCCAGCAGCTTGGGGCCATACAATGAGCAGTTCTTC. The V gene is TRBV5-1, the J gene TRBJ2-1; D unclear. This CDR3 has 13 residues. Trimming left V 0 bases short and J 4 bases short, with 5 bases between. Germline CDR1 is SGHRS and CDR2 is YFSETQ.

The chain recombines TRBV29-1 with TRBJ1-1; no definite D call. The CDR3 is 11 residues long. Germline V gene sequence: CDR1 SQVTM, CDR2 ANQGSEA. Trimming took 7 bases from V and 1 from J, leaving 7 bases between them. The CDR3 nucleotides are TGCAGCGGAACAGCGAACACTGAAGCTTTCTTT. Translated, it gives CSGTANTEAFF.

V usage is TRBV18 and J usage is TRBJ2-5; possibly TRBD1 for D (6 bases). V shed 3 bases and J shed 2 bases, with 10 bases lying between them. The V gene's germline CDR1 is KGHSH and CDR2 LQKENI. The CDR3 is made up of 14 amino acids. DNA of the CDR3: TGTGCCAGCTCACCGTACAGGGATCAAGAGACCCAGTACTTC. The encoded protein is CASSPYRDQETQYF.

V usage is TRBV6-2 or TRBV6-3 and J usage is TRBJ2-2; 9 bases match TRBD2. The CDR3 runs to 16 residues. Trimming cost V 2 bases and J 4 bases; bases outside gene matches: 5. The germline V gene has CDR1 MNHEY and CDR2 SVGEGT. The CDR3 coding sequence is TGTGCCAGCAGTTACCCAGGGACTAGCAGCACCGGGGAGCTGTTTTTT. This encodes CASSYPGTSSTGELFF.

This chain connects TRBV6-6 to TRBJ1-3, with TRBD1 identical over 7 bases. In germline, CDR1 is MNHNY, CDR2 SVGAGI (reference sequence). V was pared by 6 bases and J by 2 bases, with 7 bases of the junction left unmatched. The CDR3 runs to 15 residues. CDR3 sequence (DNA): TGTGCCAGCAGCCGACCTCAGGGGGCTGGAAACACCATATATTTT. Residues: CASSRPQGAGNTIYF.

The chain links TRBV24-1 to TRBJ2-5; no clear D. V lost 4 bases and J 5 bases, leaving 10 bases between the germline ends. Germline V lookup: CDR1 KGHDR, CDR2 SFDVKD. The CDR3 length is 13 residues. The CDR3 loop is CATSDLNEETQYF. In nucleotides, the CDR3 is TGTGCCACCAGTGACCTTAATGAGGAGACCCAGTACTTC.

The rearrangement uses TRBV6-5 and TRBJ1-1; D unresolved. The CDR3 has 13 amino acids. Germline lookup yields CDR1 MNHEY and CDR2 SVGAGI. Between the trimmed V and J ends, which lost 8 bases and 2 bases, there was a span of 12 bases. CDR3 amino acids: CASVRVGNTEAFF. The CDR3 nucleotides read TGTGCCAGCGTACGGGTCGGAAACACTGAAGCTTTCTTT.

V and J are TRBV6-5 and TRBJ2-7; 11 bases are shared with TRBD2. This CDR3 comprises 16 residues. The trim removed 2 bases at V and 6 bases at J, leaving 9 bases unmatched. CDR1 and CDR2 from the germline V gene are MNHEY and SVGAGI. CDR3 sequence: CASSYTSLAGGSEQYF. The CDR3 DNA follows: TGTGCCAGCAGTTACACAAGTCTAGCGGGAGGTAGCGAGCAGTACTTC.

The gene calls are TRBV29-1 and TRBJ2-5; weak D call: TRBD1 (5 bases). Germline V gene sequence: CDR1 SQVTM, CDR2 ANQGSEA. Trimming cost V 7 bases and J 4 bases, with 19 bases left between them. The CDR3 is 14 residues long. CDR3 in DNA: TGCAGCGCATCGACTCAAACTCAGGGAGAGACCCAGTACTTC. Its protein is CSASTQTQGETQYF.

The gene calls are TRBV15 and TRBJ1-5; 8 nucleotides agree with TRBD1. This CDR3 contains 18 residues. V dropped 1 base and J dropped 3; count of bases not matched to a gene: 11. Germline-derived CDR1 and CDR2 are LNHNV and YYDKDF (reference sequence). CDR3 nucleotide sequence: TGTGCCACCAGCAGAGCAGGGGGCTTTTCCCGCTACAATCAGCCCCAGCATTTT. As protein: CATSRAGGFSRYNQPQHF.

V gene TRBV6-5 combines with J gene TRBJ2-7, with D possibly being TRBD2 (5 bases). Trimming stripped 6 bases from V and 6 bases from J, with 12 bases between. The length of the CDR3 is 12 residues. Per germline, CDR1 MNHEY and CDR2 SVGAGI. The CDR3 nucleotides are TGTGCCAGCAGGAGGGCATCCGGCGAGCAGTACTTC. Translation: CASRRASGEQYF.

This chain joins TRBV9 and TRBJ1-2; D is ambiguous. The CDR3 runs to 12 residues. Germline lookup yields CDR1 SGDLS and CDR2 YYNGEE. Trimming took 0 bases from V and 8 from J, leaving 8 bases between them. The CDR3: CASSVGALGYTF. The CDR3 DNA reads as TGTGCCAGCAGCGTAGGAGCTCTAGGCTACACCTTC. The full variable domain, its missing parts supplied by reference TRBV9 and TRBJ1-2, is DSGVTQTPKHLITATGQRVTLRCSPRSGDLSVYWYQQSLDQGLQFLIQYYNGEERAKGNILERFSAQQFPDLHSELNLSSLELGDSALYFCASSVGALGYTFGSGTRLTVV.